This T cell receptor beta chain emerged from a study of early T cells in non-severe SARS-CoV-2 infection (dated by TCRdb to the early 2020s). A note on the overall study: Because TCR sequencing was done on bulk RNA from unsorted whole blood, the alpha and beta chains could not be paired.

The CDR3 contains 15 residues, cysteine and phenylalanine counted. Only CDR3 DNA remains: 45 bases, in frame from the first base. Trimming leaves V shorter by 3 bases and J shorter by 7 bases, with the junction holding 4 bases beyond the gene matches. The CDR1 and CDR2 encoded by the germline V gene are ENHRY and SYGVKD. Library preparation used 5' RACE. This sample was sequenced with a NextSeq 500. In the TCR library protocol, unique molecular identifiers were attached to individual cDNA molecules to correct for PCR bias and sequencing error. TCR alpha and beta chains were both sequenced, and the abundances of alpha and beta sequences in each sample were closely correlated with each other. Regarding the original processing steps: Decombinator V4 was used to perform V gene, J gene and CDR3 annotation of TCR sequences. Expanded TCRs were defined as changing significantly between any two time points under a Poisson model with p below 0.0001. TCR abundances were normalised to the total number of TCRs sequenced per sample and expressed as counts per million. TRAV1-2 paired with TRAJ12, TRAJ20 or TRAJ33 defined MAIT TCRs, while TRAV10 paired with TRAJ18 defined iNKT TCRs. VDJdb, accessed on 1 November 2021, was searched for TCRs annotated for CMV, EBV and SARS-CoV-2, and TCRs annotated for more than one antigen were excluded. In-frame beta chains were kept once TCRdb had trimmed the public reads at Q25 with fastp and called clones with MiXCR. Each CDR3 protein appears once, grouped with its most common genes and DNA. These V and J calls originate from TCRdb's pipeline instead of the authors' own analysis. The sample table contains around 44,000 distinct CDR3 sequences; only one count was recorded for 7% to 9% of them. The ten largest clonotypes hold under 6.5% of the sample.

Study-wide findings and limitations: VDJdb matching was skewed toward anti-spike CD8 responses, so virus-specific expansions were likely underestimated and private and CD4 specificities were missed.

The study was a case-control design nested within a healthcare worker cohort in London, UK, with weekly nasopharyngeal swab PCR tests and blood sampling. Healthcare workers were recruited during the week of the UK lockdown, between 23 and 31 March 2020, and followed weekly for up to 16 weeks. On this clonotype itself: No antigen is known for it. Base quality data are lacking; no much larger clone is found one base away.

The sequenced sample consisted of whole blood. The TCR originated in an adult who was a healthcare worker with PCR-confirmed SARS-CoV-2 infection or an uninfected control (not recorded which). This receptor chain uses TRBV10-3 and TRBJ1-5; 12 junctional bases match TRBD1. The CDR3 reads as follows: CAISEGGQGAQPQHF. The DNA sequence reads TGTGCCATCAGTGAAGGGGGACAGGGGGCGCAGCCCCAGCATTTT.